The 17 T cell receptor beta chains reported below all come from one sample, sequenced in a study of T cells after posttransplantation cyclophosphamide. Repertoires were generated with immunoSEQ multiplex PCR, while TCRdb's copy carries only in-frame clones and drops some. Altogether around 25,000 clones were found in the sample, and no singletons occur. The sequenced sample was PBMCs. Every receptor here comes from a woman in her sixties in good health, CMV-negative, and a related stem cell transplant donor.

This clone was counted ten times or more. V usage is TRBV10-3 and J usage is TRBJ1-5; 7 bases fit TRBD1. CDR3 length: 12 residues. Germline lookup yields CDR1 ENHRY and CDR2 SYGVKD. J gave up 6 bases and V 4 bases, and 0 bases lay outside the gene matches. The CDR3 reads CAISGQGQPQHF. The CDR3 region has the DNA TGTGCCATCAGTGGACAGGGTCAGCCCCAGCATTTT.

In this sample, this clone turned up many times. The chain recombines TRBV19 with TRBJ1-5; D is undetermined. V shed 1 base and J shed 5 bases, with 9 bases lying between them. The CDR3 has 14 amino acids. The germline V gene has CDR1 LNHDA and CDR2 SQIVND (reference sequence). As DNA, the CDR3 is TGTGCCAGTAGTATAGGCGGGAATTATCAGCCCCAGCATTTT. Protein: CASSIGGNYQPQHF.

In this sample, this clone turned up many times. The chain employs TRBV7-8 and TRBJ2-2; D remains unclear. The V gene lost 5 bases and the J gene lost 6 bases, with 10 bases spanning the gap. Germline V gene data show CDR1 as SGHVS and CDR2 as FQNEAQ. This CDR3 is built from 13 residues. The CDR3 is CASSAIGPGELFF. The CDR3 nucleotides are TGTGCCAGCAGCGCAATTGGGCCCGGGGAGCTGTTTTTT. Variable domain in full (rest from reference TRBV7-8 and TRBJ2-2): GAGVSQSPRYKVAKRGQDVALRCDPISGHVSLFWYQQALGQGPEFLTYFQNEAQLDKSGLPSDRFFAERPEGSVSTLKIQRTQQEDSAVYLCASSAIGPGELFFGEGSRLTVL.

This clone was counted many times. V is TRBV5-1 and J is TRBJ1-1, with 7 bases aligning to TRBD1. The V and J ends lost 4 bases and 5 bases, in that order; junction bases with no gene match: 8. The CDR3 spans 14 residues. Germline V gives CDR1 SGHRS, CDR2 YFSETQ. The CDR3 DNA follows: TGCGCCAGCAGCGCTCGGACAGGTGGGACTGAAGCTTTCTTT. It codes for CASSARTGGTEAFF. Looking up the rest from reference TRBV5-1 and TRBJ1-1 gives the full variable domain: KAGVTQTPRYLIKTRGQQVTLSCSPISGHRSVSWYQQTPGQGLQFLFEYFSETQRNKGNFPGRFSGRQFSNSRSEMNVSTLELGDSALYLCASSARTGGTEAFFGQGTRLTVV.

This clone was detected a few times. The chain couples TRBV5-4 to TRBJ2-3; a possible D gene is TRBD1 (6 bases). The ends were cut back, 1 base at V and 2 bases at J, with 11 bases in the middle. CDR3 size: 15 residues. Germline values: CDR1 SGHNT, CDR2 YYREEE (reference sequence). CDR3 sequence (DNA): TGTGCCAGCAGCTTGACAGGGACCTTCACAGATACGCAGTATTTT. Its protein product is CASSLTGTFTDTQYF.

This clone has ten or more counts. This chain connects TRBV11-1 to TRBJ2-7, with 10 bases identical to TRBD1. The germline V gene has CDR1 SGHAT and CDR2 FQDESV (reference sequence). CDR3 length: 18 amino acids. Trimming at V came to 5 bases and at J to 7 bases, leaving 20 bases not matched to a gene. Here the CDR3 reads CASSLNPGTGAFLGEQYF. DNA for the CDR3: TGTGCCAGCAGCCTTAACCCGGGGACAGGGGCCTTTCTCGGTGAGCAGTACTTC.

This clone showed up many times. Written as DNA, the CDR3 is TGTGCCAGCAGCGTAGGGGCTAGCGGGATCACCGGGGAGCTGTTTTTT. It yields the protein CASSVGASGITGELFF. The chain has TRBV9 and TRBJ2-2; 9 bases line up with TRBD2. The CDR3 totals 16 residues. Germline V gene data show CDR1 as SGDLS and CDR2 as YYNGEE. The V gene end was trimmed by 0 bases and the J gene end by 4 bases; junction bases not matched to a gene: 4.

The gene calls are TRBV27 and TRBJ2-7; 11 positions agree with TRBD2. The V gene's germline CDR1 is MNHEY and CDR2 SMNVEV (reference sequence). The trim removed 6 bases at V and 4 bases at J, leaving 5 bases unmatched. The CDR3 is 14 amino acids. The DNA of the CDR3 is TGTGCCAGCAGCCCAGGACTAGCGGGTTACGAGCAGTACTTC. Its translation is CASSPGLAGYEQYF.

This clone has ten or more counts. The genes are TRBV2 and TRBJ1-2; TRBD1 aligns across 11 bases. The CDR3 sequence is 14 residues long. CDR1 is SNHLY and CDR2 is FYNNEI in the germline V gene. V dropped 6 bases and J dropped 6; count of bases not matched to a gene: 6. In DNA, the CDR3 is TGTGCCAGCAGGGGCGGGACAGGGGGGCATGGCTACACCTTC. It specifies CASRGGTGGHGYTF.

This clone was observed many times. DNA of the CDR3: TGTGCCAGCAGCTTAAATGTCGGACAGGGATCGTATGCAACTAATGAAAAACTGTTTTTT. Translation: CASSLNVGQGSYATNEKLFF. This chain uses TRBV28 with TRBJ1-4; TRBD1 matches 8 bases. The CDR3 length is 20 residues. With V trimmed by 6 bases and J by 0 bases, 18 bases remained unmatched. The germline V gene has CDR1 MDHEN and CDR2 SYDVKM.

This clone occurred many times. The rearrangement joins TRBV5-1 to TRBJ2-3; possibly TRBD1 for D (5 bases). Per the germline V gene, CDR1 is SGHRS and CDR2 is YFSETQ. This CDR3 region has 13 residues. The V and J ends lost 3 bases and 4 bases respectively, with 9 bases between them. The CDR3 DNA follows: TGCGCCAGCAGCTCAGGGTGGTCAGATACGCAGTATTTT. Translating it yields CASSSGWSDTQYF.

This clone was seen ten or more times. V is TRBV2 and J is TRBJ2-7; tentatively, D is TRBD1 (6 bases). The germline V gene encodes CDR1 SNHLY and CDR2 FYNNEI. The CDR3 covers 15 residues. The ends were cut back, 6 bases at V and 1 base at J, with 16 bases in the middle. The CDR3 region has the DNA TGTGCCAGCAGGGCGTATCGAGGGGGTTCCTACGAGCAGTACGTC. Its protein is CASRAYRGGSYEQYV.

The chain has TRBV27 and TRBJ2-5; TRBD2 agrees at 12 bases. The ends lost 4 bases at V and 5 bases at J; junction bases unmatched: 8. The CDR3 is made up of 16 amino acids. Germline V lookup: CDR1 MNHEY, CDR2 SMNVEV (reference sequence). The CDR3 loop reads CASSSLAGGPSETQYF. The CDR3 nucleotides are TGTGCCAGCAGTTCCCTAGCGGGAGGGCCGTCGGAGACCCAGTACTTC.

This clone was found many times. The CDR3 protein is CASSFDTGATGELFF. In DNA, the CDR3 is TGTGCCAGCAGCTTCGATACAGGGGCCACCGGGGAGCTGTTTTTT. The chain recombines TRBV7-2 with TRBJ2-2, with TRBD1 matching over 7 bases. The CDR3 has 15 residues. Germline V gene data show CDR1 as SGHTA and CDR2 as FQGNSA. Germline trimming cut 3 bases from V and 4 bases from J; bases unmatched to any gene: 5.

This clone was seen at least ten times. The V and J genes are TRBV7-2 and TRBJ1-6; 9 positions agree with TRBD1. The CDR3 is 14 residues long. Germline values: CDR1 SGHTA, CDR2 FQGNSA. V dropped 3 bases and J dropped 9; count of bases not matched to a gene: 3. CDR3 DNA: TGTGCCAGCAGCTTCCGGGACAGGGCTTCACCCCTCCACTTT. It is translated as CASSFRDRASPLHF.

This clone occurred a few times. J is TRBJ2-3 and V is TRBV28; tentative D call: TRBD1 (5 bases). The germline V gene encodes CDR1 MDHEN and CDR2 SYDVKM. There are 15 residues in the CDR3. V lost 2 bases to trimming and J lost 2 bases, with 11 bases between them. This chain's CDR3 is CASSLPHRFTDTQYF. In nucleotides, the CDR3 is TGTGCCAGCAGTTTACCGCACAGGTTCACAGATACGCAGTATTTT.

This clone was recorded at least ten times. The CDR3 DNA is TGTGCCAGCAGTTTGGTCCTAAATCAGCCCCAGCATTTT. Protein: CASSLVLNQPQHF. The rearrangement joins TRBV28 to TRBJ1-5, with unresolved D. The CDR3 extends over 13 amino acids. V was shortened by 3 bases and J by 4 bases, with 7 bases between the two germline ends. Germline values: CDR1 MDHEN, CDR2 SYDVKM.